This TCR beta chain originates from a study of beta chain features in type 1 diabetes. Study-wide findings and caveats: People with Type 1 diabetes carried modestly yet significantly shorter TCRB CDR3s in all four CD4+ subsets.

Germline assignment: CDR1 MGHRA and CDR2 YSYEKL. V was clipped by 0 bases and J by 2 bases, with 13 bases between them. This CDR3 contains 16 residues. Worth noting for this clone: Its target is not known.

Sequencing targeted expressed TCRB transcripts, as all isolated RNA had been reverse transcribed. Clones were sequenced by immunoSEQ multiplex PCR, and TCRdb holds only the in-frame ones, with some missing. The table has approximately 730,000 clones, about an eighth seen once. This sequence was found in a man younger than 35 with type 1 diabetes. The rearrangement uses TRBV4-1 and TRBJ1-2; D unclear. Input material: naive CD4+ T cells from blood. As DNA, the CDR3 is TGCGCCAGCAGCCAAGAAGCGGCGACAATCAACTATGGCTACACCTTC. Its protein product is CASSQEAATINYGYTF.